The rows below give T cell receptor beta chains drawn from one sample of a study of cytomegalovirus exposure and HLA in healthy donors. Libraries were prepared by immunoSEQ multiplex PCR; TCRdb keeps only in-frame clonotypes and omits some of them. The sample consists of fewer than 100,000 clones, 70% to 80% of them appearing once. Sequencing was carried out using PBMCs. These TCRs come from a man aged 35-49 years in good health and CMV-seronegative. Both conserved end residues are part of each CDR3. The D gene is left open where the match is weak. Not all rows give a size; the values are once, few, many and, for expanded clones, a class.

NA,TRBJ2-7,NA,15,TRBV4-1,TGCGCCAGCAGCCAAGATGCACTAGTCTCCTACGAGCAGTACTTC,CASSQDALVSYEQYF
NA,TRBJ1-5,TRBD1,13,TRBV6-1,TGTGCCAGCAGCCGGGACAGGGACAAGCCCCAGCATTTT,CASSRDRDKPQHF
NA,TRBJ2-2,NA,16,TRBV7-9,TGTGCCAGCAGCTTAGTGGGGAGAGGGAACACCGGGGAGCTGTTTTTT,CASSLVGRGNTGELFF
NA,TRBJ2-1,TRBD2,15,TRBV6-4,TGTGCCAGCAGTCGGAGTAGCGGGGACTACAATGAGCAGTTCTTC,CASSRSSGDYNEQFF
NA,TRBJ2-7,NA,15,TRBV5-1,TGCGCCAGCAGCGTACTCAGTCGGGGGGCAGGGGAGCAGTACTTC,CASSVLSRGAGEQYF
once,TRBJ2-7,TRBD2,11,TRBV28,TGTGCCAGCAGCGGACTAGACGAGCAGTACTTC,CASSGLDEQYF
NA,TRBJ2-3,TRBD2,15,TRBV10-3,TGTGCCATCAGTGAGTCGGGCGGGAGGACAGATACGCAGTATTTT,CAISESGGRTDTQYF
once,TRBJ2-7,NA,11,TRBV20-1,TGCAGTGCAAGACAGGACTACGAGCAGTACTTC,CSARQDYEQYF
NA,TRBJ2-7,TRBD2,15,TRBV30,TGTGCCTGGAGTGACGCGGGACTAGCGGCCTACGAGCAGTACTTC,CAWSDAGLAAYEQYF
NA,TRBJ1-4,NA,14,TRBV27,TGTGCCAGCAGCCATGGGGCGGATAATGAAAAACTGTTTTTT,CASSHGADNEKLFF
NA,TRBJ2-3,NA,11,TRBV20-1,TGCAGTGCTAGTGAGGCAGATACGCAGTATTTT,CSASEADTQYF
NA,TRBJ2-5,NA,15,TRBV5-1,TGCGCCAGCAGCTTGGGTGGACAGAACCAAGAGACCCAGTACTTC,CASSLGGQNQETQYF